These 28 T cell receptor beta chains were sequenced from one sample in a study of shared T cell receptors in the human thymus. TCRdb's table, derived via immunoSEQ multiplex PCR, lists solely in-frame clones and lacks some. The sample has approximately 490,000 clones; 78% are singletons. This sample also appeared in a second study, on human thymus T cells.

Sequencing used thymocytes. The receptors here all came from a boy younger than two with a congenital heart defect.

There are a few counts of this clone. The chain recombines TRBV5-1 with TRBJ2-7; 8 bases map to TRBD1. The CDR3 spans 15 residues. Germline-derived CDR1 and CDR2 are SGHRS and YFSETQ. V was pared by 3 bases and J by 3 bases, with 8 bases of the junction left unmatched. The CDR3 region is CASSSTDRGGYEQYF. CDR3 bases: TGCGCCAGCAGCTCCACAGACAGGGGAGGCTACGAGCAGTACTTC.

The chain couples TRBV6-5 to TRBJ1-1; TRBD1 aligns across 8 bases. The CDR3 loop spans 15 amino acids. Germline CDR1 is MNHEY and CDR2 is SVGAGI. V lost 6 bases to trimming and J lost 1 base; unmatched junction nucleotides: 7. CDR3 in amino acids: CASSLRTGRNTEAFF. The DNA for the CDR3 is TGTGCCAGCAGCCTCCGGACAGGGAGGAACACTGAAGCTTTCTTT.

This clone was seen more than once but under ten times. The chain joins TRBV7-8 to TRBJ1-5; D is ambiguous. Between the trimmed V and J ends, which lost 1 base and 7 bases, there was a span of 11 bases. From germline, CDR1 is SGHVS and CDR2 FQNEAQ. This CDR3 comprises 14 residues. The DNA of the CDR3 is TGTGCCAGCAGCTTAGTACCCACTCGCCAGCCCCAGCATTTT. It codes for CASSLVPTRQPQHF.

The table lists this clone with a few counts. This sequence joins TRBV27 and TRBJ2-6, with D possibly being TRBD1 (7 bases). Trimming shortened V by 2 bases and J by 2 bases, and 19 bases separated the two germline ends. Per germline, CDR1 MNHEY and CDR2 SMNVEV (reference sequence). This CDR3 region has 19 residues. CDR3 DNA sequence: TGTGCCAGCAGTTTAATTCCCCCAGGGGGGAGTGCTGGGGCCAACGTCCTGACTTTC. Amino acids: CASSLIPPGGSAGANVLTF.

This clone has a handful of counts. The V gene is TRBV5-1, the J gene TRBJ2-1; 10 nucleotides line up with TRBD2. Germline CDR1 SGHRS, CDR2 YFSETQ. V lost 1 base, J lost 5 bases, and 6 bases stayed unmatched. The CDR3 extends over 16 amino acids. The DNA for the CDR3 is TGCGCCAGCAGCTTGATAAGGAGCGGGAGGGACAATGAGCAGTTCTTC. Its protein product is CASSLIRSGRDNEQFF.

This clone was seen only once. The CDR3 DNA follows: TGTGCCAGCAGCTTAGGAAGGCGGGGGAGCACAGATACGCAGTATTTT. As protein: CASSLGRRGSTDTQYF. The rearrangement joins TRBV7-9 to TRBJ2-3; TRBD2 matches 7 bases. Germline V gene data show CDR1 as SEHNR and CDR2 as FQNEAQ (reference sequence). Trimming cost V 1 base and J 0 bases; bases outside gene matches: 4. The CDR3 is 16 residues long.

V is TRBV28 and J is TRBJ2-6; D not certain. Germline V gives CDR1 MDHEN, CDR2 SYDVKM. The V gene lost 5 bases and the J gene lost 0 bases, with 8 bases spanning the gap. CDR3 size: 15 residues. CDR3 in amino acids: CASSRLSSGANVLTF. CDR3 in DNA: TGTGCCAGCAGTCGACTGAGCTCTGGGGCCAACGTCCTGACTTTC.

The chain employs TRBV25-1 and TRBJ2-1; 13 nucleotides line up with TRBD2. With V trimmed by 3 bases and J by 5 bases, 7 bases remained unmatched. Germline lookup yields CDR1 MGHDK and CDR2 SYGVNS. This CDR3 has 17 amino acids. Here the CDR3 DNA reads TGTGCCAGCAGTGAGAGGACTAGCGGGAGTCCTAACAATGAGCAGTTCTTC. Protein: CASSERTSGSPNNEQFF.

This chain connects TRBV27 to TRBJ2-1, with 8 bases that match TRBD1. The germline gives CDR1 MNHEY, CDR2 SMNVEV (reference sequence). Unmatched junction bases numbered 6, after V lost 7 bases and J lost 1 base. This CDR3 has 15 amino acids. CDR3 in DNA: TGTGCCAGCACCCGGCAGGGGGCGTCCTACAATGAGCAGTTCTTC. This translates into CASTRQGASYNEQFF.

The V call is TRBV7-9, the J call TRBJ2-1; the D gene is possibly TRBD2 (6 bases). Trimming stripped 5 bases from V and 2 bases from J, with 19 bases between. This CDR3 has 17 amino acids. Germline V CDR1 and CDR2: SEHNR, FQNEAQ (reference sequence). CDR3 region: CASSPSRAGLTYNEQFF. CDR3 in DNA: TGTGCCAGCAGCCCGAGCCGGGCGGGATTAACCTACAATGAGCAGTTCTTC.

This clone was observed a few times. The V and J genes are TRBV6-5 and TRBJ1-5; 7 nucleotides line up with TRBD1. Germline V gene data show CDR1 as MNHEY and CDR2 as SVGAGI. The ends lost 5 bases at V and 0 bases at J; junction bases unmatched: 4. The CDR3 spans 15 residues. CDR3 in DNA: TGTGCCAGCAGTCAGGGGACAGATAGCAATCAGCCCCAGCATTTT. Translation: CASSQGTDSNQPQHF.

This clone was recorded only once. The chain joins TRBV6-5 to TRBJ2-2; 9 positions match TRBD1. This CDR3 contains 15 residues. V lost 2 bases and J lost 6; bases outside the gene matches: 4. The germline gives CDR1 MNHEY, CDR2 SVGAGI. The CDR3 spells CASSYGTGWSGELFF. DNA of the CDR3: TGTGCCAGCAGTTACGGGACAGGGTGGTCCGGGGAGCTGTTTTTT.

The J gene is TRBJ2-7, the V gene TRBV30; perhaps TRBD2 as D (7 bases). The length of the CDR3 is 13 residues. CDR1 and CDR2 (germline): GTSNPN, SVGIG (reference sequence). Between the trimmed V and J ends, which lost 5 bases and 0 bases, there was a span of 11 bases. CDR3 in amino acids: CAWGRGVSYEQYF. The CDR3 DNA reads TGTGCCTGGGGGAGGGGGGTCTCCTACGAGCAGTACTTC.

This clone was counted only a few times. The V gene is TRBV7-6, the J gene TRBJ2-7, with 11 bases fitting TRBD2. Trimming removed 1 base from V and 1 base from J; junction bases left unmatched: 3. CDR3 length: 16 amino acids. The germline V gene has CDR1 SGHVS and CDR2 FNYEAQ. CDR3 nucleotide sequence: TGTGCCAGCAGCTTAGTTCTAGCGGGAGGTTCCTACGAGCAGTACTTC. Translated, it gives CASSLVLAGGSYEQYF.

This clone was detected once. The CDR3: CASSAGLPTDEQFF. The CDR3 nucleotides read TGTGCCAGCAGCGCGGGACTCCCTACCGATGAGCAGTTCTTC. The chain uses TRBV7-3 and TRBJ2-1; a weak D match, TRBD2 (6 bases). Trimming stripped 5 bases from V and 8 bases from J, with 16 bases between. The CDR3 loop spans 14 amino acids. Germline CDR1 and CDR2: SGHTA and FQGTGA.

The rearrangement joins TRBV2 to TRBJ1-5; D not resolved. The germline V gene encodes CDR1 SNHLY and CDR2 FYNNEI. The CDR3 has 13 amino acids. The germline V and J ends were trimmed by 6 bases and 5 bases, with 11 bases remaining between them. DNA for the CDR3: TGTGCCAGCAGGGAGAGGTCCTATCAGCCCCAGCATTTT. Translating it yields CASRERSYQPQHF.

This chain connects TRBV4-2 to TRBJ1-1; D is unclear. The CDR3 contains 13 residues. CDR1 is LGHNA and CDR2 is YNFKEQ in the germline V gene. V was pared by 0 bases and J by 0 bases, with 2 bases between. The CDR3: CASSQDMNTEAFF. The CDR3 nucleotides are TGTGCCAGCAGCCAAGACATGAACACTGAAGCTTTCTTT.

The rearrangement uses TRBV6-5 and TRBJ1-3; D possibly corresponds to TRBD1 (5 bases). This CDR3 is built from 16 residues. V lost 2 bases, J lost 1 base, and 12 bases lay in between. Per germline, CDR1 MNHEY and CDR2 SVGAGI. The CDR3 loop reads CASSYTAGGSGNTIYF. For the CDR3, the DNA is TGTGCCAGCAGTTACACGGCGGGGGGGTCTGGAAACACCATATATTTT.

The rearrangement uses TRBV7-6 and TRBJ2-5; perhaps TRBD1 as D (6 bases). CDR3 length: 15 residues. V lost 1 base to trimming and J lost 1 base, with 10 bases between them. Germline V gene data show CDR1 as SGHVS and CDR2 as FNYEAQ. CDR3 coding DNA: TGTGCCAGCAGCTTAGAGTGGGGGCTCCAAGAGACCCAGTACTTC. As protein: CASSLEWGLQETQYF. The entire variable domain, with the rest obtained from reference TRBV7-6 and TRBJ2-5, is as follows: GAGVSQSPRYKVTKRGQDVALRCDPISGHVSLYWYRQALGQGPEFLTYFNYEAQQDKSGLPNDRFSAERPEGSISTLTIQRTEQRDSAMYRCASSLEWGLQETQYFGPGTRLLVL.

The V call is TRBV6-1, the J call TRBJ1-2; D may be TRBD1 (6 bases). V was shortened by 0 bases and J by 4 bases, with 15 bases between the two germline ends. Per the germline V gene, CDR1 is MNHNS and CDR2 is SASEGT. This CDR3 spans 16 amino acids. The CDR3 DNA reads as TGTGCCAGCAGTGAAGCGCCCCAACAGGGCATCTATGGCTACACCTTC. Translating it yields CASSEAPQQGIYGYTF.

The chain couples TRBV21-1 to TRBJ2-5; TRBD2 is the table's D call, not checked against the DNA. TRBV21-1 is recorded as a pseudogene. The CDR3 loop spans 19 amino acids. CDR3 bases: TGTGCCAGCAGCAAAGAAGCTAGCGGGAAGAGGAGGTACCAAGAGACCCAGTACTTC. As protein: CASSKEASGKRRYQETQYF.

V and J are TRBV4-3 and TRBJ1-5; 10 positions agree with TRBD1. Trimming took 4 bases from V and 2 from J; bases not matched to a gene: 17. Germline V gives CDR1 LGHNA, CDR2 YSLEER. This CDR3 region has 20 residues. The CDR3 nucleotides are TGCGCCAGCAGCCCCCACGTCGTGGGACAGGGGAACCCCCGCAATCAGCCCCAGCATTTT. It yields the protein CASSPHVVGQGNPRNQPQHF.

This clone was found once. This sequence joins TRBV27 and TRBJ2-7; 13 nucleotides agree with TRBD2. V gave up 5 bases and J gave up 2 bases; unmatched junction bases: 15. Germline assignment: CDR1 MNHEY and CDR2 SMNVEV (reference sequence). The CDR3 is 19 amino acids. CDR3 sequence: CASSPPPGTSGTLAYEQYF. In DNA form, the CDR3 reads TGTGCCAGCAGTCCCCCCCCTGGGACTAGCGGGACCTTGGCCTACGAGCAGTACTTC.

The chain combines TRBV5-4 with TRBJ2-7; maybe TRBD2 (5 bases). Trimming cost V 1 base and J 4 bases, with 30 bases left between them. The CDR3 has 20 amino acids. Germline V CDR1 and CDR2: SGHNT, YYREEE (reference sequence). CDR3 nucleotide sequence: TGTGCCAGCAGCTTGAGGTTTAGAGGGCACCACCATGCAAGTCCTTACGAGCAGTACTTC. Translating it yields CASSLRFRGHHHASPYEQYF.

The V and J genes are TRBV2 and TRBJ2-5; 9 nucleotides line up with TRBD1. V gave up 0 bases and J gave up 5 bases; unmatched junction bases: 16. Germline values: CDR1 SNHLY, CDR2 FYNNEI. The CDR3 is 19 amino acids. CDR3 sequence reads: CASSEAGDRESPVRETQYF. The DNA for the CDR3 is TGTGCCAGCAGTGAAGCAGGGGACAGGGAGTCGCCAGTAAGGGAGACCCAGTACTTC.

This rearrangement joins TRBV19 to TRBJ2-5; TRBD2 matches at 9 bases. CDR3 size: 17 residues. After removal of 7 bases from V and 2 bases from J, the junction contained 14 bases not matched to a gene. Germline V gene data show CDR1 as LNHDA and CDR2 as SQIVND (reference sequence). The CDR3 loop reads CASKDAGGPVRQETQYF. Here the CDR3 DNA reads TGTGCCAGTAAGGATGCGGGAGGGCCGGTCAGACAAGAGACCCAGTACTTC.

V is TRBV28 and J is TRBJ2-1, with D unclear. The CDR3 extends over 16 amino acids. Germline values: CDR1 MDHEN, CDR2 SYDVKM. V shed 1 base and J shed 0 bases, with 10 bases lying between them. CDR3 residues: CASSLSSRVSYNEQFF. In DNA form, the CDR3 reads TGTGCCAGCAGTTTATCCTCCCGGGTCTCCTACAATGAGCAGTTCTTC.

V usage is TRBV11-2 and J usage is TRBJ2-2, with D perhaps TRBD2 (7 bases). Germline V CDR1 and CDR2: SGHAT, FQNNGV. V shed 0 bases and J shed 4 bases, with 15 bases lying between them. The CDR3 is 17 residues long. In DNA form, the CDR3 reads TGTGCCAGCAGCTTAGAAGGGGGGGGTTCGGGCACCGGGGAGCTGTTTTTT. This codes for CASSLEGGGSGTGELFF.